This is a list of T cell receptor beta chains from one sample in a study of shared clonotypes between healthy human individuals. Sequencing was performed with immunoSEQ multiplex PCR; in TCRdb, only in-frame clones are kept and a portion is missing. The data contain approximately 1,500,000 clones, roughly 97% of them singletons. Sequencing was performed on naive CD4+ T cells sorted from blood. The receptors here all came from a young man in good health. Both conserved end residues are part of each CDR3. The D gene is left open where the match is weak.

CASSLVAGGPTGELFF | TGCGCCAGCAGCTTGGTAGCGGGAGGACCCACCGGGGAGCTGTTTTTT | TRBV5-1 | TRBD2 | 16 | TRBJ2-2
CSVEGQAYEQYF | TGCAGCGTCGAAGGACAGGCCTACGAGCAGTACTTC | TRBV29-1 | TRBD1 | 12 | TRBJ2-7
CASSLGPPWREVSSGANVLTF | TGCGCCAGCAGCTTGGGCCCGCCGTGGAGGGAAGTTAGCTCTGGGGCCAACGTCCTGACTTTC | TRBV5-1 | NA | 21 | TRBJ2-6
CASSETGSGELFF | TGTGCCAGCAGTGAAACAGGATCCGGGGAGCTGTTTTTT | TRBV2 | NA | 13 | TRBJ2-2
CASSRGLAGAYEQYF | TGTGCCAGCAGCAGGGGACTAGCGGGAGCCTACGAGCAGTACTTC | TRBV28 | TRBD2 | 15 | TRBJ2-7
CAISLIQGSEAFF | TGTGCCATCAGTTTAATACAAGGGTCTGAAGCTTTCTTT | TRBV10-3 | NA | 13 | TRBJ1-1
CSVEPIQVNSYNEQFF | TGCAGCGTTGAACCTATACAGGTCAACTCCTACAATGAGCAGTTCTTC | TRBV29-1 | NA | 16 | TRBJ2-1
CASSLRIRGERDTEAFF | TGTGCCAGCAGCTTGCGTATTAGGGGAGAGAGGGACACTGAAGCTTTCTTT | TRBV5-6 | NA | 17 | TRBJ1-1
CASSQDSGSNQPQHF | TGCGCCAGCAGCCAAGATTCAGGAAGCAATCAGCCCCAGCATTTT | TRBV4-3 | NA | 15 | TRBJ1-5
CASSSIYEQYF | TGTGCCAGCAGTTCGATATACGAGCAGTACTTC | TRBV28 | NA | 11 | TRBJ2-7
CASRQFDTYNEQFF | TGTGCCAGCAGACAGTTCGACACATACAATGAGCAGTTCTTC | TRBV5-5 | NA | 14 | TRBJ2-1
CASSNSYEQYF | TGCGCCAGCAGCAACTCCTACGAGCAGTACTTC | TRBV5-1 | NA | 11 | TRBJ2-7
CASSIRLAGGRFYEQYF | TGTGCCAGTAGTATAAGGCTAGCGGGAGGACGATTCTACGAGCAGTACTTC | TRBV19 | TRBD2 | 17 | TRBJ2-7
CASSLRLADRAQEQYF | TGTGCCAGCAGCCTAAGGTTAGCGGACAGGGCCCAGGAGCAGTACTTC | TRBV16 | TRBD1 | 16 | TRBJ2-7
CSIRLAVNTGELFF | TGCAGCATCAGACTAGCGGTGAACACCGGGGAGCTGTTTTTT | TRBV29-1 | TRBD2 | 14 | TRBJ2-2
CASSLVGTDYEQYF | TGTGCCAGCAGCTTAGTTGGGACAGACTACGAGCAGTACTTC | TRBV7-2 | TRBD1 | 14 | TRBJ2-7